This T cell receptor (beta chain) was sequenced in a study of T cell responses to AZD1222 COVID-19 vaccine. Worth noting for this clone: Its target is unknown.

Findings of the study overall: There were vaccine-associated CD4 TCRs across spike, dominant at 160-218 and 743-854. Repertoires were collected only later (after the peak T cell response had occurred). Rises in breadth and depth of Spike-specific TCRs came after two AZD1222 doses. Donors skewed white British and female; clonal diversity was possibly underestimated.

Some clones are missing from TCRdb's copy, which holds only in-frame ones; the method was immunoSEQ multiplex PCR. This sample carries more than 150,000 clones, about nine tenths of them seen once, and the ten largest clones take about 6.1%. Trimming took off 4 bases at V and 6 bases at J, with 7 bases between the two ends. CDR1 and CDR2 (germline): SEHNR, FQNEAQ (reference sequence). The CDR3 is 13 amino acids. The chain employs TRBV7-9 and TRBJ1-6; no firm D call. The specimen comprised peripheral blood, sampled on day 0 of AZD1222 vaccination. This sequence was found in an adult in good health. This CDR3 is CASSSRVNSPLHF. CDR3 nucleotide sequence: TGTGCCAGCAGCTCACGGGTTAATTCACCCCTCCACTTT.